This TCR beta chain was obtained from a study of blood T cell repertoires in COVID-19. This clone was observed a handful of times. Profiling relied on immunoSEQ multiplex PCR, and the TCRdb table lists in-frame clones only, not all of them. The table lists more than 95,000 clones, roughly 83% of them singletons. Per germline, CDR1 SGHTA and CDR2 FQGNSA. The CDR3 has 15 residues. V was shortened by 2 bases and J by 9 bases, with 17 bases between the two germline ends. The receptor was derived from an elderly woman with active or convalescent COVID-19. The chain carries TRBV7-2 and TRBJ2-1; possible D gene TRBD2, 6 bases. Sequencing was carried out using peripheral blood. The CDR3 spells CASSLYSMEGSEQFF. The DNA of the CDR3 is TGTGCCAGCAGCTTATATAGTATGGAGGGGAGTGAGCAGTTCTTC.